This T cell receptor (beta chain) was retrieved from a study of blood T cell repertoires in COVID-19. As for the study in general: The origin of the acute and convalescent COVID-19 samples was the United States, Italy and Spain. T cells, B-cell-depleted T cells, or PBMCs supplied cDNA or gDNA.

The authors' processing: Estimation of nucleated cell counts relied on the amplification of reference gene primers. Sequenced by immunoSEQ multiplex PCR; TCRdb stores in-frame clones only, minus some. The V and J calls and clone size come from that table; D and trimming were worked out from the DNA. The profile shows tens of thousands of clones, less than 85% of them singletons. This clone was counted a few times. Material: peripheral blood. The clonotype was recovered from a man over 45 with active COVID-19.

The CDR3 loop is CASRRTGAYEQYF. For the CDR3, the DNA is TGTGCCAGCAGAAGGACAGGGGCCTACGAGCAGTACTTC. The chain recombines TRBV12-3 or TRBV12-4 with TRBJ2-7; TRBD1 matches at 9 bases. There are 13 residues in the CDR3. Trimming at V came to 6 bases and at J to 2 bases, leaving 2 bases not matched to a gene.